This T cell receptor (beta chain) was sequenced during a study of T cells in Graves' hyperthyroidism and ophthalmopathy. TCR beta CDR3 regions were amplified from RNA transcripts. TCR CDR3 regions were first amplified by RT-PCR with HTBI primers. Using its own MiXCR run on the multiplex PCR reads, TCRdb lists one record per CDR3 protein. The sample lists about 840,000 distinct CDR3 sequences, roughly 37% occurring once. The germline gives CDR1 SGHDT, CDR2 YYEEEE. The V and J ends lost 1 base and 4 bases respectively, with 12 bases between them. CDR3 length: 14 amino acids. Sample: blood. This TCR came from a man aged 18 to 35 with Graves' hyperthyroidism. V usage is TRBV5-6 and J usage is TRBJ2-7; D may be TRBD1 (6 bases). CDR3 sequence (DNA): TGTGCCAGCAGCTTGATTCAGGGGATGTACGAGCAGTACTTC. Translation gives CASSLIQGMYEQYF.